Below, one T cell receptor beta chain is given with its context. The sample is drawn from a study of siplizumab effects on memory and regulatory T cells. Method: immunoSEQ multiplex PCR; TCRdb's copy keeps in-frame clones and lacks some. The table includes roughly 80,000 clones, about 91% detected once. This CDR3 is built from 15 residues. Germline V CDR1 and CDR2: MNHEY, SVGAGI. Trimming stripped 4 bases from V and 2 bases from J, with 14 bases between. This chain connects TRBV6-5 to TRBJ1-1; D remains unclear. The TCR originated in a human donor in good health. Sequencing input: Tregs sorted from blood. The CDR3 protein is CASSSPPRGNTEAFF. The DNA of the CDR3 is TGTGCCAGCAGTTCACCCCCCCGAGGCAACACTGAAGCTTTCTTT.